The next 26 T cell receptor beta chains were all read from a single sample in a study of blood T cell repertoires in COVID-19 (dated by TCRdb to the early 2020s). The library was obtained by the immunoSEQ multiplex PCR assay. The table comes from immuneACCESS by way of TCRdb, which keeps in-frame sequences with V and J called. Part of the clones is missing from these tables; in studies checked, under half for an unresolved V gene and the rest for unknown reasons. This sample gives 180,000 or so clones in total; roughly 87% of them show up just once. The ten largest clones represent roughly 1.4% of the sample. Sequencing input: peripheral blood. The source is a woman in her 50s with acute or convalescent COVID-19.

The chain is built from TRBV18 and TRBJ1-5; D perhaps matches TRBD1 (6 bases). Trimming took off 3 bases at V and 2 bases at J, with 8 bases between the two ends. CDR3 length: 14 amino acids. Germline values: CDR1 KGHSH, CDR2 LQKENI. The CDR3, as DNA: TGTGCCAGCTCACCGGCAGGGGGCAATCAGCCCCAGCATTTT. It specifies CASSPAGGNQPQHF.

J is TRBJ1-4 and V is TRBV30; 8 bases agree with TRBD1. The germline V gene encodes CDR1 GTSNPN and CDR2 SVGIG (reference sequence). CDR3 length: 15 residues. Trimming removed 3 bases from V and 8 bases from J; junction bases left unmatched: 11. The CDR3 reads CAWRNGQGSGEKLFF. Written as DNA, the CDR3 is TGTGCCTGGAGAAACGGACAGGGTAGTGGGGAAAAACTGTTTTTT.

The J gene is TRBJ1-5, the V gene TRBV20-1, with 7 nucleotides matching TRBD1. The V and J ends lost 3 bases and 6 bases, in that order; junction bases with no gene match: 11. Looked up from germline, CDR1 is DFQATT and CDR2 is SNEGSKA (reference sequence). The CDR3 contains 15 residues. CDR3 amino acids: CSASGRGGYGQPQHF. The CDR3 nucleotides read TGCAGTGCTAGTGGGAGAGGGGGCTACGGTCAGCCCCAGCATTTT.

Written as DNA, the CDR3 is TGTGCCAGCAGGATTAGCGGGAGCGTAAATGAGCAGTTCTTC. Protein: CASRISGSVNEQFF. V gene TRBV27 combines with J gene TRBJ2-1; TRBD2 agrees at 9 bases. Unmatched junction bases numbered 7, after V lost 6 bases and J lost 7 bases. The CDR3 covers 14 residues. Germline CDR1 is MNHEY and CDR2 is SMNVEV (reference sequence).

The chain joins TRBV5-4 to TRBJ2-7; tentatively, D is TRBD1 (6 bases). CDR1 is SGHNT and CDR2 is YYREEE in the germline V gene (reference sequence). The CDR3 sequence is 15 residues long. Trimming took 2 bases from V and 0 from J, leaving 12 bases between them. CDR3 loop: CASSLAGASSYEQYF. Here the CDR3 DNA reads TGTGCCAGCAGCTTAGCAGGGGCATCCTCCTACGAGCAGTACTTC.

This chain joins TRBV11-3 and TRBJ2-5, with D perhaps matching TRBD2 (5 bases). CDR3 length: 13 residues. In germline, CDR1 is SGHNT, CDR2 YENEEA. The V end was cut by 3 bases, the J end by 2 bases, with 7 bases between. This CDR3 reads CASSFGGQETQYF. In DNA form, the CDR3 reads TGTGCCAGCAGCTTCGGAGGACAAGAGACCCAGTACTTC.

This rearrangement joins TRBV30 to TRBJ2-3; a possible D gene is TRBD2 (7 bases). CDR3 length: 14 residues. Trimming took 5 bases from V and 8 from J, leaving 20 bases between them. Germline CDR1 is GTSNPN and CDR2 is SVGIG (reference sequence). CDR3 residues: CAWAVRGPKGTQYF. CDR3 in DNA: TGTGCCTGGGCTGTGCGGGGGCCAAAGGGTACGCAGTATTTT.

The chain combines TRBV11-1 with TRBJ1-2; 9 bases are a match to TRBD1. The ends lost 5 bases at V and 3 bases at J; junction bases unmatched: 4. Germline-derived CDR1 and CDR2 are SGHAT and FQDESV (reference sequence). There are 14 residues in the CDR3. CDR3 coding DNA: TGTGCCAGCAGCCCTGGACAGGGGTACTATGGCTACACCTTC. Translated, it gives CASSPGQGYYGYTF.

CDR3 loop: CASSIFTGASNTEAFF. CDR3 in DNA: TGTGCCAGTAGTATATTTACAGGGGCTTCGAACACTGAAGCTTTCTTT. The chain links TRBV19 to TRBJ1-1, with 7 bases that match TRBD1. This CDR3 has 16 residues. The trim removed 2 bases at V and 1 base at J, leaving 7 bases unmatched. The germline CDR1 and CDR2 sequences are LNHDA and SQIVND (reference sequence).

V usage is TRBV7-6 and J usage is TRBJ1-1; D might be TRBD1 (6 bases). Trimming removed 2 bases at V and 0 bases at J, with 10 bases between. The V gene's germline CDR1 is SGHVS and CDR2 FNYEAQ. This CDR3 has 15 amino acids. The chain's CDR3 is CASSLTGQVNTEAFF. The DNA of the CDR3 is TGTGCCAGCAGCTTAACGGGACAAGTGAACACTGAAGCTTTCTTT.

V is TRBV27 and J is TRBJ2-7; D unresolved. Trimming pared 6 bases from V and 2 bases from J, leaving 14 bases between. CDR3 size: 14 residues. Germline CDR1 reads MNHEY; CDR2 reads SMNVEV (reference sequence). The CDR3 nucleotides read TGTGCCAGCAGACGCGAGTTGAGTACCTACGAGCAGTACTTC. It specifies CASRRELSTYEQYF.

The V call is TRBV25-1, the J call TRBJ2-5, with 7 bases fitting TRBD1. The trim removed 3 bases at V and 3 bases at J, leaving 10 bases unmatched. Germline values: CDR1 MGHDK, CDR2 SYGVNS. The CDR3 contains 16 residues. CDR3 region: CASSDRPRQGKETQYF. In DNA form, the CDR3 reads TGTGCCAGCAGTGATCGACCTCGACAGGGAAAAGAGACCCAGTACTTC.

J is TRBJ2-3 and V is TRBV7-2, with a possible D match to TRBD2 (5 bases). The CDR3 extends over 14 amino acids. The V end was cut by 5 bases, the J end by 2 bases, with 11 bases between. Germline assignment: CDR1 SGHTA and CDR2 FQGNSA. CDR3 region: CASSLGLHTDTQYF. The CDR3 DNA reads TGTGCCAGCAGCCTCGGACTCCACACAGATACGCAGTATTTT.

The J gene is TRBJ2-5, the V gene TRBV5-1; a weak D match, TRBD1 (8 bases). V was trimmed by 1 base and J by 1 base, leaving 11 bases between them. The CDR3 covers 15 residues. Germline V gene lookup returns CDR1 SGHRS and CDR2 YFSETQ. This CDR3 is CASSLSGTGQETQYF. For the CDR3, the DNA is TGCGCCAGCAGCTTGAGCGGGACAGGCCAAGAGACCCAGTACTTC.

This chain joins TRBV27 and TRBJ1-6; TRBD1 might be the D (6 bases). Germline V gene lookup returns CDR1 MNHEY and CDR2 SMNVEV (reference sequence). V lost 5 bases to trimming and J lost 10 bases, with 15 bases between them. The CDR3 spans 14 residues. CDR3 DNA sequence: TGTGCCAGCAGTAAAACAGGGTTTGAGTCACCCCTCCACTTT. The encoded protein is CASSKTGFESPLHF.

This CDR3 is CASSRPSTEEQFF. DNA for the CDR3: TGTGCCAGCAGTAGACCCTCAACAGAAGAGCAGTTCTTC. This sequence joins TRBV6-2 or TRBV6-3 and TRBJ2-1, with D unclear. The germline CDR1 and CDR2 sequences are MNHEY and SVGEGT. Trimming took off 5 bases at V and 10 bases at J, with 15 bases between the two ends. The CDR3 is 13 amino acids.

This sequence joins TRBV6-1 and TRBJ1-6; 11 bases agree with TRBD1. The CDR3 is 14 residues long. Trimming took 4 bases from V and 10 from J; bases not matched to a gene: 3. The germline V gene encodes CDR1 MNHNS and CDR2 SASEGT. The DNA of the CDR3 is TGTGCCAGCAGTGCGGGACAGGGGGGGTCACCCCTCCACTTT. Amino acids: CASSAGQGGSPLHF.

The CDR3 sequence is CASGLYAGNEKLFF. The CDR3 coding sequence is TGTGCTAGTGGTTTGTATGCGGGGAATGAAAAACTGTTTTTT. The rearrangement joins TRBV12-5 to TRBJ1-4; D uncertain. This CDR3 is 14 amino acids long. Trimming pared 2 bases from V and 5 bases from J, leaving 9 bases between. The germline CDR1 and CDR2 sequences are LGHNT and FRNRAP.

This chain joins TRBV29-1 and TRBJ1-1; D is perhaps TRBD1 (5 bases). Per germline, CDR1 SQVTM and CDR2 ANQGSEA. This CDR3 has 11 residues. CDR3 nucleotide sequence: TGCGGGGGAGGTTACAACACTGAAGCTTTCTTT. The encoded protein is CGGGYNTEAFF.

The chain couples TRBV5-1 to TRBJ2-5, with TRBD2 as a possible D gene (6 bases). The CDR3 runs to 15 residues. CDR1 is SGHRS and CDR2 is YFSETQ in the germline V gene. V gave up 0 bases and J gave up 1 base, with 10 bases separating them. CDR3 region: CASSLDATSQETQYF. The CDR3 DNA is TGCGCCAGCAGCTTGGACGCGACTAGCCAAGAGACCCAGTACTTC.

The chain recombines TRBV7-2 with TRBJ1-1; no clear D gene. V lost 1 base, J lost 0 bases, and 9 bases lay in between. Germline CDR1 SGHTA, CDR2 FQGNSA. The CDR3 loop spans 15 amino acids. The CDR3 sequence: CASSLGVRMNTEAFF. For the CDR3, the DNA is TGTGCCAGCAGCTTAGGGGTCAGGATGAACACTGAAGCTTTCTTT.

Only a few counts were recorded for this clone. The rearrangement uses TRBV6-5 and TRBJ1-2; D call uncertain. This CDR3 is built from 14 residues. In germline, CDR1 is MNHEY, CDR2 SVGAGI. The V end lost 6 bases, the J end lost 6 bases, and 17 bases lay between the germline ends. The CDR3 DNA sequence: TGTGCCAGCAGCTCCACAACTAAACACAATGGCTACACCTTC. Its translation is CASSSTTKHNGYTF.

The chain has TRBV11-2 and TRBJ2-5, with 7 nucleotides matching TRBD1. This CDR3 comprises 15 residues. The J segment lost 2 bases and the V segment lost 4 bases, leaving 7 bases of the junction unmatched. CDR1 is SGHAT, CDR2 FQNNGV, per germline. The CDR3 DNA sequence: TGTGCCAGCAGCTCCGGACAGGACTTACAAGAGACCCAGTACTTC. It encodes CASSSGQDLQETQYF.

This chain's CDR3 is CASSYRQSNYGYTF. The CDR3 DNA is TGTGCCAGCAGTTACCGACAGTCTAACTATGGCTACACCTTC. This chain connects TRBV6-5 to TRBJ1-2; the D gene is possibly TRBD1 (5 bases). This CDR3 contains 14 residues. Trimming removed 2 bases at V and 0 bases at J, with 7 bases between. Germline V gene data show CDR1 as MNHEY and CDR2 as SVGAGI.

This chain uses TRBV4-2 with TRBJ2-1, with 10 bases aligning to TRBD2. Trimming cost V 8 bases and J 7 bases; bases outside gene matches: 14. The CDR3 covers 16 residues. The germline gives CDR1 LGHNA, CDR2 YNFKEQ. The CDR3: CASPQGASGGRNEQFF. CDR3 sequence (DNA): TGTGCCAGCCCGCAAGGGGCTAGCGGGGGTCGGAATGAGCAGTTCTTC.

This clone has only one observation. The chain is built from TRBV6-5 and TRBJ1-1; TRBD1 might be the D (5 bases). Trimming took off 3 bases at V and 5 bases at J, with 16 bases between the two ends. Germline lookup yields CDR1 MNHEY and CDR2 SVGAGI. The CDR3 has 15 amino acids. The CDR3 protein is CASSYWGVGGTEAFF. The CDR3 DNA reads as TGTGCCAGCAGTTATTGGGGGGTTGGAGGGACTGAAGCTTTCTTT.